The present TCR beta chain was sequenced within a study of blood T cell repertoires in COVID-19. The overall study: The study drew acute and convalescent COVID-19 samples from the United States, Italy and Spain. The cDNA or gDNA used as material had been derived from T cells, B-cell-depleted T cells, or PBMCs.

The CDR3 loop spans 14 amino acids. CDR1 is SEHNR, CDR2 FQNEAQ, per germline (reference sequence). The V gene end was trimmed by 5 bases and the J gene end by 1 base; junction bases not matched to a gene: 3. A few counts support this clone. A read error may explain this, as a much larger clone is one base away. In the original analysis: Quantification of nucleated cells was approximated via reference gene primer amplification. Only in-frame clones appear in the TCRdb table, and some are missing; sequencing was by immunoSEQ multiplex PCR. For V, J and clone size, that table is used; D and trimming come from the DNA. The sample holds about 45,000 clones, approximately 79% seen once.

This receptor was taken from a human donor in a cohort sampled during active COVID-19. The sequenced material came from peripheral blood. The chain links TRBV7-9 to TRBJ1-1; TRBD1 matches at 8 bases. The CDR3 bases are TGTGCCAGCAGCCTACAGGGGGGGAACACTGAAGCTTTCTTT. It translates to CASSLQGGNTEAFF.